Presented here are 20 T cell receptor beta chains from one specimen sequenced in a study of a mutant IDH1 vaccine in newly diagnosed glioma. For these receptors, no antigen is known. The time point was: week 35, safety follow-up. Vaccination used 300 ug of mutant IDH1 20-mer peptide per dose, with topical imiquimod. Sequenced by immunoSEQ multiplex PCR; TCRdb stores in-frame clones only, minus some. The sample comprises 69,000 or so clones, about 87% of which are singletons, and about 2% rests with the top ten. The specimen comprised PBMCs, sampled from a glioma patient whose treatment included an IDH1 peptide vaccine. Receptors originate from a young man with glioma.

This chain uses TRBV12-1 with TRBJ1-1. TRBV12-1 is a pseudogene segment. The CDR3 runs 12 residues. Written as DNA, the CDR3 is TGTGCCAGCAGCCCCCCAACCACTGAAGCTTTCTTT. This sequence encodes CASSPPTTEAFF.

The CDR3 loop is CASSSSGGAIYNEQFF. DNA for the CDR3: TGTGCCAGCAGCTCCTCAGGGGGTGCCATCTACAATGAGCAGTTCTTC. The gene calls are TRBV7-9 and TRBJ2-1; 7 nucleotides agree with TRBD1. Germline values: CDR1 SEHNR, CDR2 FQNEAQ (reference sequence). V shed 4 bases and J 3 bases; nucleotides not matched to a gene: 9. There are 16 residues in the CDR3.

The count of this clone is one. The V call is TRBV6-1, the J call TRBJ2-7; D not certain. The germline CDR1 and CDR2 sequences are MNHNS and SASEGT. CDR3 length equals 12 residues. Trimming took 8 bases from V and 2 from J, leaving 10 bases between them. The CDR3 reads CASPASAYEQYF. The CDR3 DNA is TGTGCCAGCCCGGCTTCTGCCTACGAGCAGTACTTC.

This rearrangement joins TRBV2 to TRBJ2-6, with 9 bases that match TRBD1. Germline V gene sequence: CDR1 SNHLY, CDR2 FYNNEI. The CDR3 extends over 16 amino acids. V shed 8 bases, J shed 0 bases, and the junction held 5 bases outside the gene matches. The CDR3 region is CASHRDRVSGANVLTF. The DNA for the CDR3 is TGTGCCAGCCACCGGGACAGGGTCTCTGGGGCCAACGTCCTGACTTTC.

This clone was seen once. The V and J genes are TRBV6-6 and TRBJ2-5; weak D call: TRBD2 (6 bases). This CDR3 has 13 amino acids. V was shortened by 8 bases and J by 3 bases, with 13 bases between the two germline ends. Germline lookup yields CDR1 MNHNY and CDR2 SVGAGI (reference sequence). The CDR3 reads CASAPPGEETQYF. CDR3 coding DNA: TGTGCCAGCGCCCCCCCGGGGGAAGAGACCCAGTACTTC.

The V and J genes are TRBV29-1 and TRBJ1-1; weak D call: TRBD1 (5 bases). The CDR3 has 12 amino acids. Germline V gene sequence: CDR1 SQVTM, CDR2 ANQGSEA. CDR3 DNA sequence: TGCAGGACGGGATGGGGGGACACTGAAGCTTTCTTT. Its protein product is CRTGWGDTEAFF.

This clone was counted between two and nine times. The rearrangement uses TRBV7-9 and TRBJ2-5, with TRBD1 matching over 11 bases. The CDR3 is made up of 16 amino acids. Germline V gene lookup returns CDR1 SEHNR and CDR2 FQNEAQ (reference sequence). V was pared by 3 bases and J by 5 bases, with 8 bases of the junction left unmatched. The CDR3 loop reads CASSLGTGGQLETQYF. DNA for the CDR3: TGTGCCAGCAGCTTGGGGACAGGGGGTCAATTGGAGACCCAGTACTTC.

The chain carries TRBV29-1 and TRBJ1-4; TRBD1 matches at 7 bases. CDR3 length equals 12 residues. Germline-derived CDR1 and CDR2 are SQVTM and ANQGSEA. J gave up 7 bases and V 7 bases, and 6 bases lay outside the gene matches. This chain's CDR3 is CSGGQTFEKLFF. CDR3 nucleotides: TGCAGCGGGGGACAGACATTTGAAAAACTGTTTTTT.

The gene calls are TRBV7-2 and TRBJ2-3, with D possibly being TRBD2 (7 bases). The CDR3 is 18 residues long. The V gene lost 1 base and the J gene lost 2 bases, with 19 bases spanning the gap. Germline V gives CDR1 SGHTA, CDR2 FQGNSA. CDR3 protein: CASSLDPLGRGLTDTQYF. Written as DNA, the CDR3 is TGTGCCAGCAGCTTAGACCCTTTAGGGCGGGGGCTCACAGATACGCAGTATTTT. Combining the CDR3 with reference TRBV7-2 and TRBJ2-3 gives the whole variable domain GAGVSQSPSNKVTEKGKDVELRCDPISGHTALYWYRQSLGQGLEFLIYFQGNSAPDKSGLPSDRFSAERTGGSVSTLTIQRTQQEDSAVYLCASSLDPLGRGLTDTQYFGPGTRLTVL.

The J gene is TRBJ2-4, the V gene TRBV7-2, with 13 bases matching TRBD2. CDR3 length: 18 residues. The J segment lost 0 bases and the V segment lost 3 bases, leaving 5 bases of the junction unmatched. In germline, CDR1 is SGHTA, CDR2 FQGNSA. CDR3 DNA sequence: TGTGCCAGCAGCTTTACTAGCGGGGGGGCTAAAGCCAAAAACATTCAGTACTTC. It yields the protein CASSFTSGGAKAKNIQYF.

The V and J genes are TRBV9 and TRBJ1-3; possible D gene TRBD1, 5 bases. CDR3 length: 15 residues. The germline V and J ends were trimmed by 4 bases and 0 bases, with 11 bases remaining between them. Per germline, CDR1 SGDLS and CDR2 YYNGEE. CDR3 nucleotides: TGTGCCAGCAGCCCTCGGGGGTACTCTGGAAACACCATATATTTT. Its protein product is CASSPRGYSGNTIYF.

The chain couples TRBV11-2 to TRBJ2-7; a possible D gene is TRBD1 (5 bases). Germline CDR1 SGHAT, CDR2 FQNNGV. This CDR3 region has 15 residues. The V end lost 1 base, the J end lost 5 bases, and 15 bases lay between the germline ends. The CDR3 DNA sequence: TGTGCCAGCAGCTTAGGGGGCAGGGTTTTTGACGAGCAGTACTTC. Its translation is CASSLGGRVFDEQYF.

This chain uses TRBV27 with TRBJ2-1; TRBD2 matches at 9 bases. After removal of 5 bases from V and 0 bases from J, the junction contained 8 bases not matched to a gene. This CDR3 comprises 17 residues. Germline CDR1 MNHEY, CDR2 SMNVEV (reference sequence). In DNA form, the CDR3 reads TGTGCCAGCAGTCCCTCAGCGGGGGGCGTCTCCTACAATGAGCAGTTCTTC. It is translated as CASSPSAGGVSYNEQFF.

The rearrangement uses TRBV28 and TRBJ2-5; D not resolved. Germline V gives CDR1 MDHEN, CDR2 SYDVKM. The length of the CDR3 is 14 residues. Trimming shortened V by 5 bases and J by 1 base, and 11 bases separated the two germline ends. The CDR3 region is CASSLHGPQETQYF. The DNA of the CDR3 is TGTGCCAGCAGTCTACATGGTCCCCAAGAGACCCAGTACTTC. The whole variable domain, filled in from reference TRBV28 and TRBJ2-5, reads DVKVTQSSRYLVKRTGEKVFLECVQDMDHENMFWYRQDPGLGLRLIYFSYDVKMKEKGDIPEGYSVSREKKERFSLILESASTNQTSMYLCASSLHGPQETQYFGPGTRLLVL.

The chain recombines TRBV15 with TRBJ2-5, with 7 nucleotides matching TRBD1. V dropped 1 base and J dropped 0; count of bases not matched to a gene: 5. Looked up from germline, CDR1 is LNHNV and CDR2 is YYDKDF (reference sequence). This CDR3 comprises 16 residues. This chain's CDR3 is CATSRGKGAYQETQYF. In DNA form, the CDR3 reads TGTGCCACCAGCAGAGGAAAGGGGGCTTACCAAGAGACCCAGTACTTC.

The chain couples TRBV6-8 to TRBJ2-2; D possibly uses TRBD1 or TRBD2 (5 bases each). Between the trimmed V and J ends, which lost 8 bases and 6 bases, there was a span of 13 bases. This CDR3 comprises 13 residues. In germline, CDR1 is MNHGY, CDR2 SAAAGT. CDR3 bases: TGTGCCAGCTATTGGGGGATCGCCGGGGAGCTGTTTTTT. Translation: CASYWGIAGELFF.

The chain is built from TRBV7-2 and TRBJ2-5, with D tentatively TRBD2 (6 bases). Germline lookup yields CDR1 SGHTA and CDR2 FQGNSA. V lost 5 bases to trimming and J lost 7 bases, with 14 bases between them. The CDR3 has 13 residues. The CDR3 region has the DNA TGTGCCAGCAGCCCGGGACTCAGATGGACCCAGTACTTC. The encoded protein is CASSPGLRWTQYF.

The chain joins TRBV7-9 to TRBJ1-2; D is ambiguous. The germline CDR1 and CDR2 sequences are SEHNR and FQNEAQ (reference sequence). Deletions cut 7 bases from V and 0 bases from J, with 9 bases between. The CDR3 length is 13 residues. CDR3 coding DNA: TGTGCCAGCACCCAGTTTTCTAACTATGGCTACACCTTC. The encoded protein is CASTQFSNYGYTF.

The V call is TRBV7-9, the J call TRBJ1-1, with TRBD1 as a possible D gene (5 bases). The germline V gene encodes CDR1 SEHNR and CDR2 FQNEAQ (reference sequence). CDR3 size: 14 residues. Trimming cost V 0 bases and J 4 bases, with 9 bases left between them. The CDR3 spells CASSLAAGTTEAFF. The CDR3 nucleotides are TGTGCCAGCAGCTTAGCGGCAGGGACCACTGAAGCTTTCTTT. The variable domain in full, with the rest retrieved from reference TRBV7-9 and TRBJ1-1, is DTGVSQNPRHKITKRGQNVTFRCDPISEHNRLYWYRQTLGQGPEFLTYFQNEAQLEKSRLLSDRFSAERPKGSFSTLEIQRTEQGDSAMYLCASSLAAGTTEAFFGQGTRLTVV.

The chain couples TRBV5-6 to TRBJ1-2; D remains ambiguous. This CDR3 has 11 amino acids. V was trimmed by 0 bases and J by 8 bases, leaving 5 bases between them. Per germline, CDR1 SGHDT and CDR2 YYEEEE. This CDR3 is CASSLVGGYTF. The CDR3 DNA reads TGTGCCAGCAGCTTGGTGGGAGGCTACACCTTC.